Included here is one T cell receptor (beta chain) sequence, with context. Its antigen is unknown. This specimen belongs to a study of a mutant IDH1 vaccine in newly diagnosed glioma. Study findings and constraints: Researchers report vaccine-induced immune responses in approximately 94% of patients.

V lost 5 bases and J lost 0; bases outside the gene matches: 7. The CDR3 consists of 16 residues. Germline-derived CDR1 and CDR2 are SNHLY and FYNNEI. The data were produced by immunoSEQ multiplex PCR, yet TCRdb's version contains in-frame clones alone and is incomplete. The sample yields about 51,000 clones, about three quarters seen once. Time point given: baseline, week 1 (first vaccination visit). Regarding treatment: pre-vaccination baseline after standard-of-care therapy. The receptor was derived from a woman aged 40 to 50 with glioma. Specimen: PBMCs, collected from a glioma patient treated with radiotherapy, temozolomide or both. The gene calls are TRBV2 and TRBJ1-3; 7 bases are a match to TRBD1. The DNA for the CDR3 is TGTGCCAGCAGTCGGGACAGCCTAAGCTCTGGAAACACCATATATTTT. Amino acid sequence: CASSRDSLSSGNTIYF. Using reference TRBV2 and TRBJ1-3 for the parts outside the CDR3, the full variable domain is EPEVTQTPSHQVTQMGQEVILRCVPISNHLYFYWYRQILGQKVEFLVSFYNNEISEKSEIFDDQFSVERPDGSNFTLKIRSTKLEDSAMYFCASSRDSLSSGNTIYFGEGSWLTVV.